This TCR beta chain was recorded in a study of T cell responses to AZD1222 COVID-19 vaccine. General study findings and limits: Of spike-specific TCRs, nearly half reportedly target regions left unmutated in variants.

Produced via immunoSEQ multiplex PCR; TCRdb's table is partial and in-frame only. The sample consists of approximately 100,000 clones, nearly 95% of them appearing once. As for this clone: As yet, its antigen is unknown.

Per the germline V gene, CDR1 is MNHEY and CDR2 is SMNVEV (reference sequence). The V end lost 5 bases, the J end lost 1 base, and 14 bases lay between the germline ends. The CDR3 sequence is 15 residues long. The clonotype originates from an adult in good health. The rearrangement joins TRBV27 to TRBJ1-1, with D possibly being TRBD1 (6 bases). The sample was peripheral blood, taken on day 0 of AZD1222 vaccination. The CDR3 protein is CASSPPRGGNTEAFF. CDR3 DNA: TGTGCCAGCAGTCCCCCGAGAGGGGGGAACACTGAAGCTTTCTTT.